The clone carrying this TCR beta chain was counted only a few times. Its antigen is not known. This same CDR3 is encoded by further DNA sequences in the sample. These data are taken from a study of shared clonotypes between healthy human individuals. Study-level findings and limits: Naive subsets generally had larger estimated richness than memory subsets.

V lost 6 bases, J lost 2 bases, and 10 bases lay in between. The germline gives CDR1 SQVTM, CDR2 ANQGSEA. This CDR3 has 12 amino acids. In the authors' workflow: With immunoSEQ giving junction-only sequences and no quality scores, filtering differed. Libraries were prepared by immunoSEQ multiplex PCR; TCRdb keeps only in-frame clonotypes and omits some of them. The D gene and trimming were derived from the DNA, and the V and J assignments and clone size from that table. There are approximately 2,000,000 clones in the sample; under 95% occur only once, and roughly 0.34% lies in the top ten. The sample comprised naive CD4+ T cells from PBMCs. Subset here: CD45RA+ positively selected. The rearrangement links TRBV29-1 to TRBJ1-1; D is possibly TRBD1 (6 bases). This TCR was recovered from a man aged 18 to 29 in good health. Some clones in this sample may be carry-over from other donors' samples. CDR3 nucleotide sequence: TGCAGCGTCGCACAGGGAAACACTGAAGCTTTCTTT. Amino acid sequence: CSVAQGNTEAFF.